The present T cell receptor (beta chain) was sequenced within a study of cytomegalovirus exposure and HLA in healthy donors. General study findings and limits: Generally TCR sequences proved uncommon, though certain public TCRs appeared in numerous donors. By HLA locus, TCR association rates varied in a later analysis, with DRB1 showing the most and HLA-C the fewest. Later genetic work tied a missense DCLRE1C variant to beta-chain V and J trimming.

This CDR3 is 18 amino acids long. Healthy individuals who donated bone marrow served as the donors. Primers for the PCR totalled 60 Vbeta and 13 Jbeta. Clones were read by immunoSEQ multiplex PCR, and TCRdb kept only the in-frame ones, dropping some. In the table there are around 150,000 clones, roughly 68% of which are singletons. Details on this clone: Its specificity is not known.

The sequence was obtained from a man aged 25-45 years in good health and CMV-seropositive. The J gene is TRBJ2-7, the V gene TRBV21-1; the tabulated D call, TRBD2, remains unverified against the DNA. TRBV21-1 is labeled a pseudogene. Sample: PBMCs. Written as DNA, the CDR3 is TGTGCCAGCAGCAAAGACGGGAGGGTTCCGATTCGCACCTACGAGCAGTACTTC. Protein product: CASSKDGRVPIRTYEQYF.